One and the same sample provided the 5 T cell receptor beta chains below, sequenced in a study of blood T cell repertoires in COVID-19. Sequenced by immunoSEQ multiplex PCR; TCRdb stores in-frame clones only, minus some. The table shows fewer than 250,000 clones, with more than 70% occurring only once. Material for sequencing was peripheral blood. Every receptor here comes from a woman aged 55-75 years with acute or convalescent COVID-19.

The J gene is TRBJ2-2, the V gene TRBV9, with unresolved D. Trimming shortened V by 2 bases and J by 6 bases, and 8 bases separated the two germline ends. Germline loops: CDR1 SGDLS, CDR2 YYNGEE. There are 13 residues in the CDR3. CDR3 residues: CASSVPQSGELFF. The CDR3 DNA sequence: TGTGCCAGCAGCGTTCCGCAGTCCGGGGAGCTGTTTTTT.

The CDR3 region is CATSKTGVNSNQPQHF. In DNA, the CDR3 is TGTGCCACCAGCAAGACAGGTGTCAATAGCAATCAGCCCCAGCATTTT. The rearrangement uses TRBV24-1 and TRBJ1-5, with a weak D call TRBD1 (6 bases). CDR1 and CDR2 from the germline V gene are KGHDR and SFDVKD. V was cut by 7 bases and J by 0 bases, with 15 bases left in between. This CDR3 spans 16 amino acids.

Note on this clone: Other DNA variants within this sample encode the same CDR3. The V call is TRBV14, the J call TRBJ1-2; maybe TRBD1 (6 bases). V shed 4 bases and J shed 5 bases, with 14 bases lying between them. Per the germline V gene, CDR1 is SGHDN and CDR2 is FVKESK. The CDR3 covers 14 residues. The CDR3 spells CASSPRTEYYGYTF. In nucleotides, the CDR3 is TGTGCCAGCAGCCCTCGGACAGAATATTATGGCTACACCTTC.

This chain connects TRBV6-5 to TRBJ1-4; a weak D match, TRBD1 (5 bases). The CDR3 runs 14 residues. Germline values: CDR1 MNHEY, CDR2 SVGAGI. Trimming pared 6 bases from V and 8 bases from J, leaving 16 bases between. CDR3 sequence (DNA): TGTGCCAGCAGACGGGACCTCGGAGGGGAAAAACTGTTTTTT. Amino acid sequence: CASRRDLGGEKLFF.

This rearrangement joins TRBV29-1 to TRBJ1-1, with 9 bases fitting TRBD1. Trimming took 5 bases from V and 6 from J; bases not matched to a gene: 13. The CDR3 is 15 amino acids. Germline V gives CDR1 SQVTM, CDR2 ANQGSEA. CDR3 protein: CSVTDRGGSRAEAFF. CDR3 nucleotide sequence: TGCAGCGTTACCGACAGGGGGGGATCCCGCGCTGAAGCTTTCTTT.